These T cell receptor beta chains were read from a single sample in a study of blood T cell repertoires in COVID-19. Some clones are missing from TCRdb's copy, which holds only in-frame ones; the method was immunoSEQ multiplex PCR. The repertoire holds tens of thousands of clones, approximately 86% seen once, with roughly 6.5% in the top ten. The source material was peripheral blood. These TCRs come from a man aged 55 to 70 with acute or convalescent COVID-19. The CDR3 runs from the conserved cysteine through the conserved F or W. D genes are given only for firm matches. Clone size is not always given. Where it is, it says once, few, many or a class for expanded clones.

cdr3_nt: TGCGCCAGCAGAAACCCCCCCAGGAACACTGAAGCTTTCTTT
cdr3_aa: CASRNPPRNTEAFF
v_call: TRBV5-1
cdr3_length: 14
j_call: TRBJ1-1
clone_size: NA
d_call: NA

cdr3_nt: TGTGCCAGCACCCCAAGGGGGAGGGCGCTCTACGAGCAGTACTTC
cdr3_aa: CASTPRGRALYEQYF
v_call: TRBV7-2
cdr3_length: 15
j_call: TRBJ2-7
clone_size: NA
d_call: NA

cdr3_nt: TGCGCCAGCAGCTTCTCACTAGTCCTCCAAGGGCCTGAGCAGTTCTTC
cdr3_aa: CASSFSLVLQGPEQFF
v_call: TRBV5-1
cdr3_length: 16
j_call: TRBJ2-1
clone_size: NA
d_call: NA

cdr3_nt: TGTGCCAGCGGTGACAGGGTCTACAATCAGCCCCAGCATTTT
cdr3_aa: CASGDRVYNQPQHF
v_call: TRBV19
cdr3_length: 14
j_call: TRBJ1-5
clone_size: NA
d_call: TRBD1

cdr3_nt: TGTGCCAGCAGCTGGGGACAGAACCAAGAGACCCAGTACTTC
cdr3_aa: CASSWGQNQETQYF
v_call: TRBV5-6
cdr3_length: 14
j_call: TRBJ2-5
clone_size: NA
d_call: TRBD1

cdr3_nt: TGTGCCAGCAGCCCTTCCCTCCGACAGGGGTTAGGTGAAAAACTGTTTTTT
cdr3_aa: CASSPSLRQGLGEKLFF
v_call: TRBV7-9
cdr3_length: 17
j_call: TRBJ1-4
clone_size: NA
d_call: TRBD1

cdr3_nt: TGCAGCGTGGGAGAAGACAGGGTTGAAGCTTTCTTT
cdr3_aa: CSVGEDRVEAFF
v_call: TRBV29-1
cdr3_length: 12
j_call: TRBJ1-1
clone_size: NA
d_call: TRBD1

cdr3_nt: TGTGCCAGCAGCGTAGATCCACTAGCGGGGGTTGTGGATACGCAGTATTTT
cdr3_aa: CASSVDPLAGVVDTQYF
v_call: TRBV9
cdr3_length: 17
j_call: TRBJ2-3
clone_size: NA
d_call: TRBD2

cdr3_nt: TGCAGCGTTGGCGGGACAGGGGTTACAGATACGCAGTATTTT
cdr3_aa: CSVGGTGVTDTQYF
v_call: TRBV29-1
cdr3_length: 14
j_call: TRBJ2-3
clone_size: NA
d_call: TRBD1

cdr3_nt: TGTGCCAGCAGTGAAGCGACAGGGTCGAGCACTGAAGCTTTCTTT
cdr3_aa: CASSEATGSSTEAFF
v_call: TRBV2
cdr3_length: 15
j_call: TRBJ1-1
clone_size: NA
d_call: TRBD1

cdr3_nt: TGTGCCAGTAGTATAGATCACGCCCGGGACAGTACCTACGAGCAGTACTTC
cdr3_aa: CASSIDHARDSTYEQYF
v_call: TRBV19
cdr3_length: 17
j_call: TRBJ2-7
clone_size: NA
d_call: TRBD1

cdr3_nt: TGTGCCAGCAGCCGGACGCGGGGCCGGGGCTACACCTTC
cdr3_aa: CASSRTRGRGYTF
v_call: TRBV7-9
cdr3_length: 13
j_call: TRBJ1-2
clone_size: NA
d_call: NA

cdr3_nt: TGTGCCAGCAGCCCCACAACAGGGTTCCGGCGTAGCAATCAGCCCCAGCATTTT
cdr3_aa: CASSPTTGFRRSNQPQHF
v_call: TRBV7-2
cdr3_length: 18
j_call: TRBJ1-5
clone_size: few
d_call: NA

cdr3_nt: TGTGCCAGCAGCCTCGGGGACAGGGGCTTGAATGAGCAGTTCTTC
cdr3_aa: CASSLGDRGLNEQFF
v_call: TRBV5-6
cdr3_length: 15
j_call: TRBJ2-1
clone_size: NA
d_call: TRBD1

cdr3_nt: TGTGCCAGCAGTTGGGGGACTAGCGGGAACGAGCAGTTCTTC
cdr3_aa: CASSWGTSGNEQFF
v_call: TRBV27
cdr3_length: 14
j_call: TRBJ2-1
clone_size: NA
d_call: TRBD2

cdr3_nt: TGCGCCAGCAGCTTGGATGGACAGGGCAGGAACACCATATATTTT
cdr3_aa: CASSLDGQGRNTIYF
v_call: TRBV5-1
cdr3_length: 15
j_call: TRBJ1-3
clone_size: NA
d_call: TRBD1

cdr3_nt: TGCGCCAGCAAGGACCGGGACAGGGGAAGGAAGGACTATGGCTACACCTTC
cdr3_aa: CASKDRDRGRKDYGYTF
v_call: TRBV5-1
cdr3_length: 17
j_call: TRBJ1-2
clone_size: NA
d_call: TRBD1

cdr3_nt: TGTGCCTGGAGTCCAGGGGTTCTGGCGCGTACGAACACCGGGGAGCTGTTTTTT
cdr3_aa: CAWSPGVLARTNTGELFF
v_call: TRBV30
cdr3_length: 18
j_call: TRBJ2-2
clone_size: NA
d_call: NA

cdr3_nt: TGTGCCAGCAGTGGACGGGACAGGGGGCGTACTGAAGCTTTCTTT
cdr3_aa: CASSGRDRGRTEAFF
v_call: TRBV28
cdr3_length: 15
j_call: TRBJ1-1
clone_size: NA
d_call: TRBD1

cdr3_nt: TGTGCCAGCAGCGTGCAGGGACTAGCGGGTTTCTATGAGCAGTTCTTC
cdr3_aa: CASSVQGLAGFYEQFF
v_call: TRBV9
cdr3_length: 16
j_call: TRBJ2-1
clone_size: NA
d_call: TRBD2

cdr3_nt: TGCAGCGTTGAAGCTGGACAGGGTAGGGGAGCTTTCTTT
cdr3_aa: CSVEAGQGRGAFF
v_call: TRBV29-1
cdr3_length: 13
j_call: TRBJ1-1
clone_size: NA
d_call: TRBD1

cdr3_nt: TGTGCCAGCAGTGCCCTCACCCGTACAGGGTCGGATGAGCAGTTCTTC
cdr3_aa: CASSALTRTGSDEQFF
v_call: TRBV2
cdr3_length: 16
j_call: TRBJ2-1
clone_size: once
d_call: NA

cdr3_nt: TGTGCCAGTAGTACCGGGGACAGAAGTAACTATGGCTACACCTTC
cdr3_aa: CASSTGDRSNYGYTF
v_call: TRBV19
cdr3_length: 15
j_call: TRBJ1-2
clone_size: NA
d_call: TRBD1

cdr3_nt: TGTGCCAGCAGTCCATTTACAGGGGTTTACGGCTACACCTTC
cdr3_aa: CASSPFTGVYGYTF
v_call: TRBV2
cdr3_length: 14
j_call: TRBJ1-2
clone_size: NA
d_call: TRBD1

cdr3_nt: TGTGCCTGGGGGGACGGGAGAGTTTACGAGCAGTACTTC
cdr3_aa: CAWGDGRVYEQYF
v_call: TRBV30
cdr3_length: 13
j_call: TRBJ2-7
clone_size: NA
d_call: NA

cdr3_nt: TGTGCCAGTAGTCCACGGGACAGATTTGTTGGCCACTATGGCTACACCTTC
cdr3_aa: CASSPRDRFVGHYGYTF
v_call: TRBV19
cdr3_length: 17
j_call: TRBJ1-2
clone_size: NA
d_call: TRBD1

cdr3_nt: TGTGCCAGCAGCAAAGCGACGGTAGAAAGACAGGGAGGTTACGAGCAGTACTTC
cdr3_aa: CASSKATVERQGGYEQYF
v_call: TRBV21-1
cdr3_length: 18
j_call: TRBJ2-7
clone_size: NA
d_call: NA

cdr3_nt: TGTGCCAGCAGTGGAGGACTAGCGGGGACAGATACGCAGTATTTT
cdr3_aa: CASSGGLAGTDTQYF
v_call: TRBV6-2/TRBV6-3
cdr3_length: 15
j_call: TRBJ2-3
clone_size: NA
d_call: TRBD2

cdr3_nt: TGTGCCAGCAGCTCCCGGACTAGCGGGATAGATGAGCAGTACTTC
cdr3_aa: CASSSRTSGIDEQYF
v_call: TRBV11-3
cdr3_length: 15
j_call: TRBJ2-7
clone_size: NA
d_call: TRBD2

cdr3_nt: TGTGCCAGTACTCCAGGGTTCATTTCAGATACGCAGTATTTT
cdr3_aa: CASTPGFISDTQYF
v_call: TRBV19
cdr3_length: 14
j_call: TRBJ2-3
clone_size: NA
d_call: NA

cdr3_nt: TGTGCCAGCAGTTACTCTGGGGCCATGAACACTGAAGCTTTCTTT
cdr3_aa: CASSYSGAMNTEAFF
v_call: TRBV6-5
cdr3_length: 15
j_call: TRBJ1-1
clone_size: NA
d_call: NA

cdr3_nt: TGTGCCTGGAGTCAGCAGGGAGAGACCCAGTACTTC
cdr3_aa: CAWSQQGETQYF
v_call: TRBV30
cdr3_length: 12
j_call: TRBJ2-5
clone_size: NA
d_call: NA

cdr3_nt: TGTGCCAGTAGCCATATGGACAGGCAAAATAATTCACCCCTCCACTTT
cdr3_aa: CASSHMDRQNNSPLHF
v_call: TRBV19
cdr3_length: 16
j_call: TRBJ1-6
clone_size: NA
d_call: TRBD1

cdr3_nt: TGTGCCACCCTGGGGGGGGCGCGGAACGAGCAGTACTTC
cdr3_aa: CATLGGARNEQYF
v_call: TRBV3-1/TRBV3-2
cdr3_length: 13
j_call: TRBJ2-7
clone_size: NA
d_call: NA

cdr3_nt: TGTGCCACCAGCACCGCGATAAACGAGCAGTACTTC
cdr3_aa: CATSTAINEQYF
v_call: TRBV15
cdr3_length: 12
j_call: TRBJ2-7
clone_size: NA
d_call: NA

cdr3_nt: TGCAGCGTTGTAACAGGGGGAAGTGGTGAAGCTTTCTTT
cdr3_aa: CSVVTGGSGEAFF
v_call: TRBV29-1
cdr3_length: 13
j_call: TRBJ1-1
clone_size: NA
d_call: TRBD1

cdr3_nt: TGTGCCAGCAGTTTATTAGATGAGCAGTTCTTC
cdr3_aa: CASSLLDEQFF
v_call: TRBV12-3/TRBV12-4
cdr3_length: 11
j_call: TRBJ2-1
clone_size: NA
d_call: NA

cdr3_nt: TGTGCCAGTCACCCGGGGGGGGCGGGCAATGAGCAGTTCTTC
cdr3_aa: CASHPGGAGNEQFF
v_call: TRBV14
cdr3_length: 14
j_call: TRBJ2-1
clone_size: few
d_call: TRBD2

cdr3_nt: TGTGCCTGGAGTGTACCCGGGGGCTACACCTTC
cdr3_aa: CAWSVPGGYTF
v_call: TRBV30
cdr3_length: 11
j_call: TRBJ1-2
clone_size: once
d_call: NA

cdr3_nt: TGTGCCAGCAGTGGATCACTAGCGGGAGTATGGAATGAGCAGTTCTTC
cdr3_aa: CASSGSLAGVWNEQFF
v_call: TRBV6-1
cdr3_length: 16
j_call: TRBJ2-1
clone_size: NA
d_call: TRBD2

cdr3_nt: TGTGCCACCAGCAGAGAGGATGGTTTAAGGAGGACTGAAGCTTTCTTT
cdr3_aa: CATSREDGLRRTEAFF
v_call: TRBV15
cdr3_length: 16
j_call: TRBJ1-1
clone_size: NA
d_call: NA

cdr3_nt: TGTGCCAGCAGCCAAGCTCGTGAAAACATTCAGTACTTC
cdr3_aa: CASSQARENIQYF
v_call: TRBV3-1/TRBV3-2
cdr3_length: 13
j_call: TRBJ2-4
clone_size: NA
d_call: NA

cdr3_nt: TGTGCCAGCAGCCCAATGACTAGCGGGAGGGATGCAGAGACCCAGTACTTC
cdr3_aa: CASSPMTSGRDAETQYF
v_call: TRBV7-9
cdr3_length: 17
j_call: TRBJ2-5
clone_size: medium-sized
d_call: TRBD2

cdr3_nt: TGTGCCATCAGGCGGAACACCGGGGAGCTGTTTTTT
cdr3_aa: CAIRRNTGELFF
v_call: TRBV10-3
cdr3_length: 12
j_call: TRBJ2-2
clone_size: NA
d_call: NA

cdr3_nt: TGTGCCAGCAGTTACCTGATGGTAGTAGAGCAGTTCTTC
cdr3_aa: CASSYLMVVEQFF
v_call: TRBV12-3/TRBV12-4
cdr3_length: 13
j_call: TRBJ2-1
clone_size: NA
d_call: NA

cdr3_nt: TGTGCCAGCAGTTTCGAACCGGGACTGGGGGGTCAGCCCCAGCATTTT
cdr3_aa: CASSFEPGLGGQPQHF
v_call: TRBV28
cdr3_length: 16
j_call: TRBJ1-5
clone_size: NA
d_call: NA

cdr3_nt: TGCGCCAGCAGCTTGACGGGGCGGGACCGGGGCTACACCTTC
cdr3_aa: CASSLTGRDRGYTF
v_call: TRBV5-1
cdr3_length: 14
j_call: TRBJ1-2
clone_size: NA
d_call: NA

cdr3_nt: TGCGCCAGCAGCTTGGCTCTAGCGGGGGATGAGCAGTTCTTC
cdr3_aa: CASSLALAGDEQFF
v_call: TRBV5-1
cdr3_length: 14
j_call: TRBJ2-1
clone_size: NA
d_call: TRBD2

cdr3_nt: TGTGCCAGTAGTATAAACAGGGGGCGCGAGCAGTACTTC
cdr3_aa: CASSINRGREQYF
v_call: TRBV19
cdr3_length: 13
j_call: TRBJ2-7
clone_size: NA
d_call: TRBD1

cdr3_nt: TGTGCCTGGAGTGAAGGACAGGGTTTTTATGGCTACACCTTC
cdr3_aa: CAWSEGQGFYGYTF
v_call: TRBV30
cdr3_length: 14
j_call: TRBJ1-2
clone_size: NA
d_call: TRBD1

cdr3_nt: TGTGCCAGCAGCCAGTCGGTTAACTATGGCTACACCTTC
cdr3_aa: CASSQSVNYGYTF
v_call: TRBV3-1/TRBV3-2
cdr3_length: 13
j_call: TRBJ1-2
clone_size: NA
d_call: NA

cdr3_nt: TGTGCCAGCAGCCAGGAACTAGCGGGAGCAGATACGCAGTATTTT
cdr3_aa: CASSQELAGADTQYF
v_call: TRBV4-2
cdr3_length: 15
j_call: TRBJ2-3
clone_size: NA
d_call: TRBD2

cdr3_nt: TGCGCCAGCAGCTTGGTACGGGCTAACTATGGCTACACCTTC
cdr3_aa: CASSLVRANYGYTF
v_call: TRBV5-1
cdr3_length: 14
j_call: TRBJ1-2
clone_size: few
d_call: NA

cdr3_nt: TGTGCCAGCAGCTTGTCCCTTAGCGTAGGTTCAGATACGCAGTATTTT
cdr3_aa: CASSLSLSVGSDTQYF
v_call: TRBV5-5
cdr3_length: 16
j_call: TRBJ2-3
clone_size: NA
d_call: NA